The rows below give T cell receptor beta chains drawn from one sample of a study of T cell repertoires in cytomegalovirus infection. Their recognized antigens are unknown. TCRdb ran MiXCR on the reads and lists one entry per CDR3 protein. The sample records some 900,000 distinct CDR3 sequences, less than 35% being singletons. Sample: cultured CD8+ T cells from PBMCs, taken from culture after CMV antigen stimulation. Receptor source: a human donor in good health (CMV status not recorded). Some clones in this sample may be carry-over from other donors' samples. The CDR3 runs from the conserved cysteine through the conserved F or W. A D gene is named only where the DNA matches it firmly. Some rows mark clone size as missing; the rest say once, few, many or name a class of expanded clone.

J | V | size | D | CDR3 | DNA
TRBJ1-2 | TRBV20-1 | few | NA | CSATGTTNYGYTF | TGCAGTGCTACCGGGACAACCAACTATGGCTACACCTTC
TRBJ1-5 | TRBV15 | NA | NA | CATSGARTGINQPQHF | TGTGCCACCAGCGGGGCCCGAACAGGGATTAATCAGCCCCAGCATTTT
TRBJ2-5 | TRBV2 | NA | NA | CASMTVGVQETQYF | TGTGCCAGCATGACGGTGGGGGTACAAGAGACCCAGTACTTC
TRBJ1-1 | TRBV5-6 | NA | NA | CASSSRQLRAFF | TGTGCCAGCAGTTCTCGACAGTTACGAGCTTTCTTT
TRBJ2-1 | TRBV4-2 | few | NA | CASSRGLPSSYNEQFF | TGTGCCAGCAGCCGAGGACTGCCTAGCTCCTACAATGAGCAGTTCTTC
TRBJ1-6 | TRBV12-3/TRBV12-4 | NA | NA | CASSFRGDLNYNSPLHF | TGTGCCAGCAGTTTTAGGGGGGACTTAAACTATAATTCACCCCTCCACTTT
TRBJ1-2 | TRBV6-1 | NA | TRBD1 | CARLGGQPNYGYTF | TGTGCCAGGTTAGGGGGACAGCCCAACTATGGCTACACCTTC
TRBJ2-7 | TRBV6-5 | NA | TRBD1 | CASSYIRQGFDEQYF | TGTGCCAGCAGTTACATCCGACAGGGGTTCGACGAGCAGTACTTC
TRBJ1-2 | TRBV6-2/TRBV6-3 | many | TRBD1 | CASGDRGHGNYGYTF | TGTGCCAGCGGAGACAGGGGGCACGGAAACTATGGCTACACCTTC
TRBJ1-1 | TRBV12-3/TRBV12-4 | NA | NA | CASSPGGGFCHF | TGTGCCAGCAGCCCTGGGGGGGGGTTTTGTCATTTT
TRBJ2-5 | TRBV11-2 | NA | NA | CASSPNAGPGTF | TGTGCCAGCAGCCCGAATGCGGGACCGGGGACCTTC
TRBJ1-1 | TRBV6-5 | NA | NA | CASSYGGGSTEAFF | TGTGCCAGCAGTTACGGCGGGGGTTCCACTGAAGCTTTCTTT
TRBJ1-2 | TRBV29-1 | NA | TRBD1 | CSVSQGQGERNYGYTF | TGCAGCGTTTCCCAGGGACAGGGGGAGAGAAACTATGGCTACACCTTC
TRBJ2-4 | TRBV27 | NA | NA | CASSRDWRVNENIQYF | TGTGCCAGCAGTCGAGATTGGAGGGTGAATGAAAACATTCAGTACTTC
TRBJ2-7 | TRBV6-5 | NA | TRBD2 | CASNPGTSGGFSYEQYF | TGTGCCAGCAATCCGGGGACTAGCGGGGGATTCTCCTACGAGCAGTACTTC
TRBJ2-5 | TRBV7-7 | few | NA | CASSLLRGQGQETQYF | TGTGCTAGCAGTCTACTTCGGGGTCAGGGGCAAGAGACCCAGTACTTC
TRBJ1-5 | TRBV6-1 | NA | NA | CASSLKSASNQPQHF | TGTGCCAGCTCCCTTAAGTCGGCTAGCAATCAGCCCCAGCATTTT
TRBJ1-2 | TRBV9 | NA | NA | CASSDRAGGYTF | TGTGCCAGCAGCGATAGGGCAGGAGGCTACACCTTC
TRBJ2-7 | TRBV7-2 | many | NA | CASSPRSPYEQYF | TGTGCCAGCAGCCCCCGATCACCCTACGAGCAGTACTTC
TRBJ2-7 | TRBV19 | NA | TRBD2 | CASSIPGLGSEQYF | TGTGCCAGTAGTATACCGGGACTAGGATCCGAGCAGTACTTC
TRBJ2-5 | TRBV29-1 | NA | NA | CSYAGGGEGSQETQYF | TGCAGCTACGCCGGAGGGGGCGAGGGTTCCCAAGAGACCCAGTACTTC
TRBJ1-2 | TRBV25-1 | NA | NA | CASSGPGRSIYGYTF | TGTGCCAGCAGTGGACCGGGACGATCGATCTATGGCTACACCTTC
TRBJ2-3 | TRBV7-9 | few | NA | CASSPLDTQYF | TGTGCCAGCAGCCCTCTTGATACGCAGTATTTT
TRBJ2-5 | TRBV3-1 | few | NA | CASSQEILAQETQYF | TGTGCCAGCAGCCAAGAAATTTTAGCCCAAGAGACCCAGTACTTC
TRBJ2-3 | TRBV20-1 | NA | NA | CSARDRGTSTDTQYF | TGCAGTGCTAGGGATCGGGGAACTAGCACAGATACGCAGTATTTT
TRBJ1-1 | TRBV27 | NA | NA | CASNPTGDLEAFF | TGTGCCAGCAATCCGACCGGAGATCTCGAAGCTTTCTTT
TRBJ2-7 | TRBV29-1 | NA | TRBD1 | CSVEAPPGGPYEQYF | TGCAGCGTTGAAGCCCCGCCAGGGGGTCCCTACGAGCAGTACTTC
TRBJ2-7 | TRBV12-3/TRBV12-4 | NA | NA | CASSPSQILYEQYF | TGTGCCAGCAGTCCCTCCCAGATTTTGTACGAGCAGTACTTC
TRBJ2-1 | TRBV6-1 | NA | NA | CASSEGGAWRNEQFF | TGTGCCAGCAGTGAAGGGGGGGCCTGGAGAAATGAGCAGTTCTTC
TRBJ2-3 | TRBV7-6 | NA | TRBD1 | CASSSPGTGGVDTQYF | TGTGCCAGCAGCTCCCCCGGGACAGGGGGTGTCGATACGCAGTATTTT
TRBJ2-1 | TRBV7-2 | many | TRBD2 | CASSFSGGAPEQFF | TGTGCCAGCAGCTTCAGCGGGGGGGCCCCCGAGCAGTTCTTC
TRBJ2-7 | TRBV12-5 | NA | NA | CASGLLPIADLPYEQYF | TGTGCTAGTGGTTTGCTTCCTATAGCGGATTTGCCCTACGAGCAGTACTTC
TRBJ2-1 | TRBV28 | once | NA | CASRRGLSSSYNERFF | TGTGCCAGCAGAAGGGGACTCAGTAGCTCCTACAATGAGCGGTTCTTC